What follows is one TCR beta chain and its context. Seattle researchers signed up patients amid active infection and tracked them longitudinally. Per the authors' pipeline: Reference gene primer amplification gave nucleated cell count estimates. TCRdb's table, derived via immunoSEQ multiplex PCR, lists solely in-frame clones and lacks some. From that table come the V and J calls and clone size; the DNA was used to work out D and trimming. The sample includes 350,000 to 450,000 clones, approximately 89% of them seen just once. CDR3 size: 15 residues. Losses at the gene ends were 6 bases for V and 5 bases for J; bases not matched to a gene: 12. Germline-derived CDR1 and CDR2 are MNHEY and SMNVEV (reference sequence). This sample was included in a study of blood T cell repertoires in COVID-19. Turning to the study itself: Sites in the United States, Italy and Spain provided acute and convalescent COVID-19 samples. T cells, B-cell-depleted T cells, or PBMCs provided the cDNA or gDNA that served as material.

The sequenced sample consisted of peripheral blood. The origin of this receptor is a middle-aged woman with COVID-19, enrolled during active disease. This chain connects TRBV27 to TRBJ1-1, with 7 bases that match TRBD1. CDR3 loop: CASSNRGGGRTEAFF. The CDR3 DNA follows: TGTGCCAGCAGCAATAGAGGGGGCGGGCGTACTGAAGCTTTCTTT.